The 18 T cell receptor beta chains below all came from one sample that was sequenced in a study of regulatory T cells in long-lasting Graves disease. To make TCR beta libraries, researchers used iRepertoire HTBI primers and Arm-PCR of CDR3 regions. TCRdb re-analysed the multiplex PCR reads in MiXCR, keeping a single row per CDR3 protein. The sample yields 250,000 to 300,000 distinct CDR3 sequences, around a sixth seen once. The time point denotes: newly diagnosed GD, antithyroid drugs for less than 3 months. The TCR library was made from RNA that had been extracted from PBMCs in TRIzol. These records were also assigned to another study, of T cells in Graves' hyperthyroidism and ophthalmopathy.

The sample consisted of peripheral blood mononuclear cells (PBMCs), taken at new diagnosis, from a patient treated with antithyroid drugs. These receptors were collected from a woman aged 30 to 39 with Graves disease.

This clonotype came up many times. V and J are TRBV20-1 and TRBJ1-1, with TRBD1 as a possible D gene (6 bases). Per germline, CDR1 DFQATT and CDR2 SNEGSKA (reference sequence). V was shortened by 6 bases and J by 5 bases, with 10 bases between the two germline ends. The CDR3 runs to 11 residues. The CDR3 DNA follows: TGCAGTGCATACAGGGATACTGAAGCTTTCTTT. It translates to CSAYRDTEAFF.

This clonotype was seen at least ten times. The chain combines TRBV20-1 with TRBJ2-7; tentatively, D is TRBD1 or TRBD2 (5 bases each). CDR1 and CDR2 (germline): DFQATT, SNEGSKA (reference sequence). The CDR3 consists of 13 residues. With 5 bases removed from V and 0 bases from J, the gap between germline ends came to 11 bases. CDR3 amino acids: CSAPRDGSYEQYF. CDR3 coding DNA: TGCAGTGCTCCTCGGGACGGCTCCTACGAGCAGTACTTC.

A note on this clonotype: A much larger clone is a single base away; this may be a read error. Since no conserved phenylalanine or tryptophan closes the CDR3, a read error is the likely cause. The chain carries TRBV20-1 and TRBJ2-1; D may be TRBD2 (7 bases). The V gene's germline CDR1 is DFQATT and CDR2 SNEGSKA (reference sequence). This CDR3 comprises 13 residues. Trimming removed 5 bases from V and 8 bases from J, with 16 bases in between. CDR3 sequence reads: CSAAQSGGDEQFL. In DNA form, the CDR3 reads TGCAGTGCTGCACAATCGGGGGGCGATGAGCAGTTCCTC.

This clonotype was seen only once. A read error may be the cause here, since a much bigger clone is one base away. This sequence joins TRBV7-9 and TRBJ2-7, with 7 bases aligning to TRBD1. The CDR3 runs 15 residues. Germline CDR1 is SEHNR and CDR2 is FQNEAQ (reference sequence). The CDR3 DNA sequence: TGTGCCAGCACCTTAGCGCCGGACAGGACCTACGAGCAGTACTTC. Translating gives CASTLAPDRTYEQYF.

There are a few counts of this clonotype. This may be a read error: a much more frequent sequence differs by one nucleotide. The rearrangement uses TRBV24-1 and TRBJ2-7; TRBD1 aligns across 9 bases. CDR3 length: 18 amino acids. Germline-derived CDR1 and CDR2 are KGHDR and SFDVKD. The CDR3 DNA reads as TGTGTCACCAGTCTTGATACCACCTCCGGGACAGGGTCCTACGAGCAGTACTTC. Amino acids: CVTSLDTTSGTGSYEQYF.

This clonotype was seen ten or more times. J is TRBJ2-1 and V is TRBV7-9; weak D call: TRBD1 (5 bases). CDR3 length: 18 residues. Deletions cut 6 bases from V and 0 bases from J, with 21 bases between. CDR1 and CDR2 from the germline V gene are SEHNR and FQNEAQ (reference sequence). The CDR3 here is CASSRDRYLTSSYNEQFF. CDR3 DNA sequence: TGTGCCAGCAGTCGCGACAGATACCTAACGAGCTCCTACAATGAGCAGTTCTTC.

This clonotype was recorded many times. This chain links TRBV9 with TRBJ2-2, with a possible D match to TRBD2 (5 bases). Trimming removed 5 bases from V and 1 base from J, with 9 bases in between. Looked up from germline, CDR1 is SGDLS and CDR2 is YYNGEE. This CDR3 is built from 14 residues. The CDR3 reads CASRGSENTGELFF. In DNA, the CDR3 is TGTGCCAGCAGGGGTAGCGAGAACACCGGGGAGCTGTTTTTT.

This clonotype has ten or more counts. The chain is built from TRBV10-3 and TRBJ1-1; D not resolved. Looked up from germline, CDR1 is ENHRY and CDR2 is SYGVKD. The CDR3 is 12 amino acids. Trimming stripped 6 bases from V and 5 bases from J, with 10 bases between. CDR3 sequence: CAIRDRGTEAFF. CDR3 DNA sequence: TGTGCCATCAGAGATCGAGGGACTGAAGCTTTCTTT.

This clonotype came up many times. The V call is TRBV27, the J call TRBJ2-1, with 8 positions matching TRBD2. V shed 4 bases and J 8 bases; nucleotides not matched to a gene: 7. Germline values: CDR1 MNHEY, CDR2 SMNVEV (reference sequence). This CDR3 comprises 14 residues. The CDR3 here is CASSSPGLVYEQFF. The CDR3 coding sequence is TGTGCCAGCAGTTCACCGGGACTAGTGTATGAGCAGTTCTTC.

This clonotype came up many times. The chain employs TRBV7-2 and TRBJ2-5, with D perhaps TRBD2 (7 bases). This CDR3 is 13 amino acids long. Germline CDR1 is SGHTA and CDR2 is FQGNSA. Trimming removed 5 bases at V and 5 bases at J, with 12 bases between. CDR3 amino acids: CASSRRGQETQYF. Written as DNA, the CDR3 is TGTGCCAGCAGCCGGCGGGGGCAGGAGACCCAGTACTTC.

This clonotype was found many times. The chain recombines TRBV18 with TRBJ2-5, with D perhaps matching TRBD1 (6 bases). CDR1 and CDR2 from the germline V gene are KGHSH and LQKENI. The V end was cut by 3 bases, the J end by 3 bases, with 14 bases between. The CDR3 has 15 residues. The CDR3, as DNA: TGTGCCAGCTCACCGGAACAGGGCTGGGAAGAGACCCAGTACTTC. This translates into CASSPEQGWEETQYF.

The rearrangement links TRBV28 to TRBJ2-3; 12 nucleotides match TRBD2. The end of the DNA fits TRBJ2-7 better, so the J call may be wrong. The length of the CDR3 is 16 residues. CDR1 MDHEN and CDR2 SYDVKM come from the germline V gene. The CDR3 sequence is CASSPKTSGGIYEQYF. In nucleotides, the CDR3 is TGTGCCAGCAGTCCAAAGACTAGCGGGGGTATCTACGAGCAGTACTTC.

The chain is built from TRBV29-1 and TRBJ1-2, with D possibly TRBD1 on 6 matching bases. The CDR3 extends over 16 amino acids. Germline V gene sequence: CDR1 SQVTM, CDR2 ANQGSEA. V lost 0 bases to trimming and J lost 3 bases, with 17 bases between them. The CDR3: CSVEDQTAGDHYGYTF. Here the CDR3 DNA reads TGCAGCGTTGAAGATCAAACGGCAGGGGACCACTATGGCTACACCTTC.

In its sample, this clonotype was seen many times. The genes are TRBV12-3 or TRBV12-4 and TRBJ2-3; 10 bases fit TRBD2. Trimming removed 11 bases from V and 2 bases from J; junction bases left unmatched: 10. The length of the CDR3 is 15 residues. The CDR3 bases are TGTGCCTGGGTCCCCCTAGCGGGGGTCACAGATACGCAGTATTTT. Translation gives CAWVPLAGVTDTQYF.

This clonotype was recorded at least ten times. The V and J genes are TRBV6-1 and TRBJ2-7, with 10 bases fitting TRBD2. CDR1 MNHNS and CDR2 SASEGT come from the germline V gene. This CDR3 has 16 residues. The V segment lost 7 bases and the J segment 0 bases; nucleotides outside the gene matches: 9. This chain's CDR3 is CASKERTSGSSYEQYF. CDR3 sequence (DNA): TGTGCCAGCAAAGAAAGGACTAGCGGTAGCTCCTACGAGCAGTACTTC.

This clonotype was counted ten times or more. The chain combines TRBV3-1 with TRBJ1-1, with D maybe TRBD1 (5 bases). This CDR3 spans 13 amino acids. Per germline, CDR1 LGHDT and CDR2 YNNKEL (reference sequence). V was cut by 6 bases and J by 8 bases, with 16 bases left in between. Here the CDR3 DNA reads TGTGCCAGCAGTCGACTGGAGGGGATGGAAGCTTTCTTT. Its protein product is CASSRLEGMEAFF.

This clonotype was seen ten or more times. A read error may produce the germline difference seen at one junction end. V gene TRBV7-2 combines with J gene TRBJ1-2, with D maybe TRBD1 (5 bases). Looked up from germline, CDR1 is SGHTA and CDR2 is FQGNSA. The CDR3 is 15 amino acids. The CDR3 nucleotides read TGCGCCAGCAGCCAAGGAGGGGCCCATGGCTATGGCTACACCTTC. Its translation is CASSQGGAHGYGYTF.

Many counts were recorded for this clonotype. The germline gene is not matched at one end of the junction; a read error may be the cause. The gene calls are TRBV5-1 and TRBJ1-5; D ambiguous. Germline V gene data show CDR1 as SGHRS and CDR2 as YFSETQ. The CDR3 sequence is 16 residues long. The CDR3 region is CASSLGSQRGNQPQHF. CDR3 bases: TGTGCCAGCAGCTTGGGTTCCCAGAGGGGCAATCAGCCCCAGCATTTT.